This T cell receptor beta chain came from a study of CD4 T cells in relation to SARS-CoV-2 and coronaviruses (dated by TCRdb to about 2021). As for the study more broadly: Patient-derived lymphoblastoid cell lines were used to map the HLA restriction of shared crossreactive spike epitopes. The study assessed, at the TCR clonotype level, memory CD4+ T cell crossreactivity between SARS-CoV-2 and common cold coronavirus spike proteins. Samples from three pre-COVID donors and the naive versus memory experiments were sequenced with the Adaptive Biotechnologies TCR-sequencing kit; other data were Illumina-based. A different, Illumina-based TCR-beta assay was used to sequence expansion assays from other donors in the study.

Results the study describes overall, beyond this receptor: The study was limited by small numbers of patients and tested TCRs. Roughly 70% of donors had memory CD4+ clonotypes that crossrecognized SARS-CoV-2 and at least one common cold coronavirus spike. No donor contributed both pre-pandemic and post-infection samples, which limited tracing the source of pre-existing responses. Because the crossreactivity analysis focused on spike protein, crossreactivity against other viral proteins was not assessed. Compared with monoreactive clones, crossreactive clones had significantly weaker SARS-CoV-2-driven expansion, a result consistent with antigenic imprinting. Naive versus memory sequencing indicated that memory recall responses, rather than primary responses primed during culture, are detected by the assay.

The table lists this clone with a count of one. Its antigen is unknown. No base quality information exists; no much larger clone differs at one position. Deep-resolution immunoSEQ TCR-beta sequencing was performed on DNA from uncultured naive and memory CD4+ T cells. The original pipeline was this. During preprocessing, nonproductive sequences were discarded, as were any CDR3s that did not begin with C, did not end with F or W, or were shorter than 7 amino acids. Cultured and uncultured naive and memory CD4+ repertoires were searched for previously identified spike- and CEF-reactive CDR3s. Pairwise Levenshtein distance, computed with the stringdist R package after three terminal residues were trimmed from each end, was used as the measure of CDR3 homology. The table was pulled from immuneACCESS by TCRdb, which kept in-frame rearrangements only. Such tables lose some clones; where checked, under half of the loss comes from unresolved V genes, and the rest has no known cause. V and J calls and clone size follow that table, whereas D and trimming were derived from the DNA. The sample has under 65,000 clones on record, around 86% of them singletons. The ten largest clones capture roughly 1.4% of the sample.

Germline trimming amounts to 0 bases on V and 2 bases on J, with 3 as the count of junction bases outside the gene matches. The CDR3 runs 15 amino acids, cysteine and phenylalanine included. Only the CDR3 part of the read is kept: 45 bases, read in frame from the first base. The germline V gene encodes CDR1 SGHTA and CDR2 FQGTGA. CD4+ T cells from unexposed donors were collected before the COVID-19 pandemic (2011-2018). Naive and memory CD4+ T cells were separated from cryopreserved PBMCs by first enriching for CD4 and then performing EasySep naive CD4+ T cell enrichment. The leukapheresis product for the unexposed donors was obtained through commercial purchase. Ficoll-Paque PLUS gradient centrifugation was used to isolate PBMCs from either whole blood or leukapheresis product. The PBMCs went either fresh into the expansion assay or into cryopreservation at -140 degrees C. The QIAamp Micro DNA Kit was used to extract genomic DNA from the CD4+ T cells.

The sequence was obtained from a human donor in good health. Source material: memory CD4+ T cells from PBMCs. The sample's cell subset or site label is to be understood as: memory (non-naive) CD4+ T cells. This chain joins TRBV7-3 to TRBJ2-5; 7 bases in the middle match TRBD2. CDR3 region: CASSLTGTTQETQYF. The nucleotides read TGTGCCAGCAGCTTAACTGGGACTACACAAGAGACCCAGTACTTC.